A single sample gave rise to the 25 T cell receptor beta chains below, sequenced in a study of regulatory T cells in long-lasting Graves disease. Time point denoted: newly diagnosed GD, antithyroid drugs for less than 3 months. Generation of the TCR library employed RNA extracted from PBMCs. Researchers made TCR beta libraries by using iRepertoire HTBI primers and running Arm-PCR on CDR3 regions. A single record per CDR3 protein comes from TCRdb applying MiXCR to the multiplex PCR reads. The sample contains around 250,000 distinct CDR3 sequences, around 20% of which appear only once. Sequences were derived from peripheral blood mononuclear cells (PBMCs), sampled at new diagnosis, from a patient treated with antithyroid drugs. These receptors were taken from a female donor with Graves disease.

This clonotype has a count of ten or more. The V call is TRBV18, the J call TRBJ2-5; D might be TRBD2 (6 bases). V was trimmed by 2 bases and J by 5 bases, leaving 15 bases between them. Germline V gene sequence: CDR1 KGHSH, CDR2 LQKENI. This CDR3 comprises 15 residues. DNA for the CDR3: TGTGCCAGCTCACCAGACGCGACCCGGGGGGAGACCCAGTACTTC. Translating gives CASSPDATRGETQYF.

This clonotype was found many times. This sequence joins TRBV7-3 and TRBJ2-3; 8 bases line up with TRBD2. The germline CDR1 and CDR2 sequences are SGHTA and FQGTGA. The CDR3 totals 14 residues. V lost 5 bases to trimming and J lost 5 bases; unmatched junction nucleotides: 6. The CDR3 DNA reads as TGTGCCAGCAGCCCTAAGCGGGGGCAAGATACGCAGTATTTT. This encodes CASSPKRGQDTQYF.

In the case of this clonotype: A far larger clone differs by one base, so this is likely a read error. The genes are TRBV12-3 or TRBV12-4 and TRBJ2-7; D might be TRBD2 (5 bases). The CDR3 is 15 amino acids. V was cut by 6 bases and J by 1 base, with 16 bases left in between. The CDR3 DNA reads TGTGCCAGCAGCTTGCCGGGATGCGGATCCTACGAGCAGTACTTC. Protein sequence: CASSLPGCGSYEQYF.

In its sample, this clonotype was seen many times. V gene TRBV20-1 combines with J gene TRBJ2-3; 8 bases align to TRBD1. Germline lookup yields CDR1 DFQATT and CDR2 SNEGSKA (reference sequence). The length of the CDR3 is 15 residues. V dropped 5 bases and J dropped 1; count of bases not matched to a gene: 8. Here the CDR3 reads CSASSDRGGTDTQYF. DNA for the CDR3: TGCAGTGCTTCGTCCGACAGGGGCGGCACAGATACGCAGTATTTT.

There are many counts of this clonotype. CDR3 in amino acids: CSAWGMPETQYF. CDR3 bases: TGCAGTGCTTGGGGGATGCCGGAGACCCAGTACTTC. The chain combines TRBV20-1 with TRBJ2-5, with D perhaps TRBD1 or TRBD2 (5 bases each). V dropped 5 bases and J dropped 5 bases, with 12 bases sitting between them. The CDR3 runs to 12 residues. Germline-derived CDR1 and CDR2 are DFQATT and SNEGSKA (reference sequence).

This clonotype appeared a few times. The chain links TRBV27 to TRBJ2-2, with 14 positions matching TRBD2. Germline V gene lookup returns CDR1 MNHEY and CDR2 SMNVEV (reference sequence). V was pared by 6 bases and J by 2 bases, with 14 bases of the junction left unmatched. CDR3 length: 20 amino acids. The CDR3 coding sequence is TGTGCCAGCAGCCTAAGAGCGGGACTAGCGGGAGAACGCAACACCGGGGAGCTGTTTTTT. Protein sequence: CASSLRAGLAGERNTGELFF.

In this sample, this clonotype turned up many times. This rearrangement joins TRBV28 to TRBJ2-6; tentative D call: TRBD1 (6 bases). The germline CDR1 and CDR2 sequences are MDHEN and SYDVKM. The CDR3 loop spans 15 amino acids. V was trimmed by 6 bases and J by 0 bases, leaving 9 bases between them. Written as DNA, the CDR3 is TGTGCCAGCAGCCAGGGGAGCTCTGGGGCCAACGTCCTGACTTTC. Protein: CASSQGSSGANVLTF.

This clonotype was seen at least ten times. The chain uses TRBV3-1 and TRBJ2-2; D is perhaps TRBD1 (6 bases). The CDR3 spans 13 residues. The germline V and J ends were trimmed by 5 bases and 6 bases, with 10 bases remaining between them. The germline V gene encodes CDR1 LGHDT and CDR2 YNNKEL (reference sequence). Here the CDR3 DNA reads TGTGCCAGCAGCGTTCAGGGGTCCGGGGAGCTGTTTTTT. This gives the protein CASSVQGSGELFF.

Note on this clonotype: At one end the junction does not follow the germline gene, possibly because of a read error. The CDR3 bases are TGTGCCGCCAGTGAACACAAGACAACCGGAGGGCCCCAGCATTTT. Protein: CAASEHKTTGGPQHF. V usage is TRBV24-1 and J usage is TRBJ1-5; unclear D gene. CDR1 and CDR2 (germline): KGHDR, SFDVKD. The CDR3 is 15 residues long.

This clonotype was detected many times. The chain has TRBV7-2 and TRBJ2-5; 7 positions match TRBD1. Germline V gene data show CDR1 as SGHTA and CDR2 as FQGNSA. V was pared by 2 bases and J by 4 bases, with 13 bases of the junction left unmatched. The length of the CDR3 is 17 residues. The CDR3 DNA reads TGTGCCAGCAGCTTAATCGTTTCGACAGGGATTGCAGAGACCCAGTACTTC. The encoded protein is CASSLIVSTGIAETQYF. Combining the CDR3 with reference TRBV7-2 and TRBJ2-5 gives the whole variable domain GAGVSQSPSNKVTEKGKDVELRCDPISGHTALYWYRQSLGQGLEFLIYFQGNSAPDKSGLPSDRFSAERTGGSVSTLTIQRTQQEDSAVYLCASSLIVSTGIAETQYFGPGTRLLVL.

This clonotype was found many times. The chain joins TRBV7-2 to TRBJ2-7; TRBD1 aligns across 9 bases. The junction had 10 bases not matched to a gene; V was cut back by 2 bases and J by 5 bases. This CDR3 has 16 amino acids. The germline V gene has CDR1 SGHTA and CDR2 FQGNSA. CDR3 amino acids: CASSLFGNRGLDEQYF. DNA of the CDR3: TGTGCCAGCAGCTTATTTGGAAACAGGGGGCTCGACGAGCAGTACTTC.

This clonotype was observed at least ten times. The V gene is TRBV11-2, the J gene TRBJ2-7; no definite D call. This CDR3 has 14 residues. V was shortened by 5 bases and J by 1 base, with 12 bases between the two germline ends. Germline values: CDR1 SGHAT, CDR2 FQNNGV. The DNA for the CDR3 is TGTGCCAGCAGCACCTCTGGGGATTCCTACGAGCAGTACTTC. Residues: CASSTSGDSYEQYF.

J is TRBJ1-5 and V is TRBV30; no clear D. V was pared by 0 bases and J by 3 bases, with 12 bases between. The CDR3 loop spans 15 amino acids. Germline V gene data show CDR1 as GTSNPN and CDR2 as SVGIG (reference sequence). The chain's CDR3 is CAWSVLGRANQPQHF. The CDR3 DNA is TGTGCCTGGAGTGTACTGGGAAGGGCCAATCAGCCCCAGCATTTT.

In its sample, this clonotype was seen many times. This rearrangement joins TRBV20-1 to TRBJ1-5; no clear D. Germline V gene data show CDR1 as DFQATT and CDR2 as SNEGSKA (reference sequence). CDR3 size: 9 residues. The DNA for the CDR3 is TGCATACGGCATCAGCCCCAGCATTTT. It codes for CIRHQPQHF.

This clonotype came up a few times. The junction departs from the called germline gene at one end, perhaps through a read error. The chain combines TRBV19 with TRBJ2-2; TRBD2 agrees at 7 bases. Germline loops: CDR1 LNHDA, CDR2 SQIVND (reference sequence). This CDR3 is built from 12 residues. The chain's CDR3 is CASSPDQRGALF. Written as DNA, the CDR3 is TGTGCCAGTAGTCCGGACCAGCGGGGAGCCCTTTTT. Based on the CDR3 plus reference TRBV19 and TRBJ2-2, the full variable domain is DGGITQSPKYLFRKEGQNVTLSCEQNLNHDAMYWYRQDPGQGLRLIYYSQIVNDFQKGDIAEGYSVSREKKESFPLTVTSAQKNPTAFYLCASSPDQRGALFGEGSRLTVL.

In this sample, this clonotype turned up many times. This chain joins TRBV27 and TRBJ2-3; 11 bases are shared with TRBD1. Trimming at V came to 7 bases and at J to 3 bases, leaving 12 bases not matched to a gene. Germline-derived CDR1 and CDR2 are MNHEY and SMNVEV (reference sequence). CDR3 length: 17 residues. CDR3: CASKPFRTGGVTDTQYF. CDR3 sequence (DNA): TGTGCCAGCAAACCGTTTAGGACAGGGGGCGTAACAGATACGCAGTATTTT.

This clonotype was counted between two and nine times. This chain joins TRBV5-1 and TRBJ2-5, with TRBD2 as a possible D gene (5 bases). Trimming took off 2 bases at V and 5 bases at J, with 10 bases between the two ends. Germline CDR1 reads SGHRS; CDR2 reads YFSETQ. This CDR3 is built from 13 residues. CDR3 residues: CASSFLWEETQYF. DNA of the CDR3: TGCGCCAGCAGCTTCCTTTGGGAGGAGACCCAGTACTTC.

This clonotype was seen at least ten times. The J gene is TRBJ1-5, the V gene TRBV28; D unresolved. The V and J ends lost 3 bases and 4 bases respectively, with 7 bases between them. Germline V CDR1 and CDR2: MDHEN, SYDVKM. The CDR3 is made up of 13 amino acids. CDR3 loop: CASSFTVNQPQHF. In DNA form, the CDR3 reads TGTGCCAGCAGTTTTACCGTGAATCAGCCCCAGCATTTT.

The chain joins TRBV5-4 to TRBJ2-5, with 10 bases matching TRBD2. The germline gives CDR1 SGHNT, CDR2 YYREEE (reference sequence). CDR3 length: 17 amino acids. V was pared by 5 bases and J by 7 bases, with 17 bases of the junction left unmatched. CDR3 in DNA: TGTGCCAGCAGTACCCTAGCGGGGGCCAACTCGGGGGGGACCCAGTACTTC. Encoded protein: CASSTLAGANSGGTQYF.

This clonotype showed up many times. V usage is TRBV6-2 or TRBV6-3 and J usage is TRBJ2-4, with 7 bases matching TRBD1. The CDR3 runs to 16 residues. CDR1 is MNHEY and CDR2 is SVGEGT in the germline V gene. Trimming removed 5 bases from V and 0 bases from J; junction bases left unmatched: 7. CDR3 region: CASSGRQGQAKNIQYF. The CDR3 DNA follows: TGTGCCAGCAGTGGCCGACAGGGCCAAGCCAAAAACATTCAGTACTTC.

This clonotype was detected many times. As DNA, the CDR3 is TGCAGTGCTAGAGATCGGGGCACTAGCGGGCTAAGGAGCTCCTACAATGAGCAGTTCTTC. Residues: CSARDRGTSGLRSSYNEQFF. The chain links TRBV20-1 to TRBJ2-1, with 9 bases that match TRBD2. In germline, CDR1 is DFQATT, CDR2 SNEGSKA (reference sequence). The junction had 15 bases not matched to a gene; V was cut back by 0 bases and J by 0 bases. This CDR3 is 20 amino acids long.

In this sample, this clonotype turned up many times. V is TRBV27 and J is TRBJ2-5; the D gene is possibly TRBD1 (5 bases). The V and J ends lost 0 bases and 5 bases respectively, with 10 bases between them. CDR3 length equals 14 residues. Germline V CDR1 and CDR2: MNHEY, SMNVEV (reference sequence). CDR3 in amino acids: CASSLSRQGETQYF. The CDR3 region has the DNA TGTGCCAGCAGTTTATCGAGGCAGGGTGAGACCCAGTACTTC.

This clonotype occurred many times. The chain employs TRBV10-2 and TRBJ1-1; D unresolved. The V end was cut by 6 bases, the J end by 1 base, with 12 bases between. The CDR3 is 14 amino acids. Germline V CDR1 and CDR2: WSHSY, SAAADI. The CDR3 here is CASSGGRRNTEAFF. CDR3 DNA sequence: TGCGCCAGCAGCGGTGGCCGACGGAACACTGAAGCTTTCTTT.

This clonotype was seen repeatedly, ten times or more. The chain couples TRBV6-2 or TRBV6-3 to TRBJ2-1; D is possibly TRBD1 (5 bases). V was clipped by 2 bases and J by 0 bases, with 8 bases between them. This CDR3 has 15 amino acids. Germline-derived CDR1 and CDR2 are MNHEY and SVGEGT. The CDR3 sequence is CASSYQGNSYNEQFF. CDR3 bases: TGTGCCAGCAGTTACCAGGGAAACTCCTACAATGAGCAGTTCTTC.

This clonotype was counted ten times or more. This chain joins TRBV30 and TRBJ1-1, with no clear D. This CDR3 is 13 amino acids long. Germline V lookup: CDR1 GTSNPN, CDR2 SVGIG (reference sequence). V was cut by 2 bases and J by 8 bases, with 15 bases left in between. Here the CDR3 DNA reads TGTGCCTGGAGTCACTCTACTCCCGCGGAAGCTTTCTTT. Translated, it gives CAWSHSTPAEAFF.